The rows below give T cell receptor beta chains drawn from one sample of a study of regulatory T cells in long-lasting Graves disease. MiXCR was run by TCRdb on the multiplex PCR reads, yielding one entry per CDR3 protein. The sample lists under 350,000 distinct CDR3 sequences, around 21% seen once, with around 50% in the top ten. This specimen consisted of peripheral blood mononuclear cells (PBMCs), obtained when the disease was refractory, from a patient treated with antithyroid drugs. The receptors here all came from a female donor with Graves disease. Both conserved end residues are part of each CDR3. D genes are given only for firm matches. Expanded clones get a size class; other rows say once, few or many, or leave the size out.

cdr3_aa: CASSLAGLAANTGELFF; cdr3_nt: TGTGCCAGCAGCTTAGCCGGACTAGCGGCGAACACCGGGGAGCTGTTTTTT; v_call: TRBV7-9; j_call: TRBJ2-2; clone_size: -; d_call: TRBD2
cdr3_aa: CASSPMAGEQFF; cdr3_nt: TGTGCCAGCTCACCAATGGCGGGGGAGCAGTTCTTC; v_call: TRBV18; j_call: TRBJ2-1; clone_size: -; d_call: -
cdr3_aa: CASIRGNTGELFF; cdr3_nt: TGTGCCAGCATTCGCGGGAACACCGGGGAGCTGTTTTTT; v_call: TRBV11-2; j_call: TRBJ2-2; clone_size: many; d_call: -
cdr3_aa: CASRGQGADETQYF; cdr3_nt: TGTGCCAGCAGGGGACAGGGGGCGGATGAGACCCAGTACTTC; v_call: TRBV3-1; j_call: TRBJ2-5; clone_size: -; d_call: TRBD1
cdr3_aa: CSARVRDRANQPQHF; cdr3_nt: TGCAGTGCTAGGGTCCGGGACAGGGCAAATCAGCCCCAGCATTTT; v_call: TRBV20-1; j_call: TRBJ1-5; clone_size: -; d_call: TRBD1
cdr3_aa: CASSLGEEQYF; cdr3_nt: TGTGCCAGCAGCTTAGGCGAGGAGCAGTACTTC; v_call: TRBV7-9; j_call: TRBJ2-7; clone_size: many; d_call: -
cdr3_aa: CASSFPGQGSGELFF; cdr3_nt: TGTGCCAGCAGTTTTCCGGGACAGGGGTCCGGGGAGCTGTTTTTT; v_call: TRBV28; j_call: TRBJ2-2; clone_size: -; d_call: TRBD1
cdr3_aa: CASSFRPGVYNEQFF; cdr3_nt: TGTGCCAGCAGCTTCAGGCCGGGAGTTTACAATGAGCAGTTCTTC; v_call: TRBV7-3; j_call: TRBJ2-1; clone_size: -; d_call: -
cdr3_aa: CASSSSLIAGLVDEQFF; cdr3_nt: TGTGCCAGCAGCTCGAGCCTGATAGCGGGTTTGGTCGATGAGCAGTTCTTC; v_call: TRBV7-2; j_call: TRBJ2-1; clone_size: -; d_call: TRBD2
cdr3_aa: CAWSVASPLHF; cdr3_nt: TGTGCCTGGAGTGTAGCTTCACCCCTCCACTTT; v_call: TRBV30; j_call: TRBJ1-6; clone_size: -; d_call: -
cdr3_aa: CAWSVLENTEAFF; cdr3_nt: TGTGCCTGGAGTGTACTGGAAAACACTGAAGCTTTCTTT; v_call: TRBV30; j_call: TRBJ1-1; clone_size: -; d_call: -
cdr3_aa: CASSQEGSGRGYTF; cdr3_nt: TGTGCCAGCAGCCAAGAGGGGTCAGGCCGGGGCTACACCTTC; v_call: TRBV3-1; j_call: TRBJ1-2; clone_size: -; d_call: -
cdr3_aa: CASRPQGMGSYEQYF; cdr3_nt: TGTGCCAGTAGACCACAGGGGATGGGCTCCTACGAGCAGTACTTC; v_call: TRBV19; j_call: TRBJ2-7; clone_size: -; d_call: TRBD1
cdr3_aa: CASSFAGQFYEQYF; cdr3_nt: TGTGCCAGCAGTTTCGCGGGACAGTTCTACGAGCAGTACTTC; v_call: TRBV6-2/TRBV6-3; j_call: TRBJ2-7; clone_size: few; d_call: -
cdr3_aa: CASSGVGGRDTQYF; cdr3_nt: TGTGCCAGCAGCGGAGTAGGGGGCAGGGATACGCAGTATTTT; v_call: TRBV9; j_call: TRBJ2-3; clone_size: few; d_call: TRBD1
cdr3_aa: CASSLVAVNEKLFF; cdr3_nt: TGTGCCAGCAGCTTAGTGGCGGTCAATGAAAAACTGTTTTTT; v_call: TRBV7-9; j_call: TRBJ1-4; clone_size: few; d_call: -
cdr3_aa: CSVSGTLNTEAFF; cdr3_nt: TGTAGCGTCTCCGGGACATTGAACACTGAAGCTTTCTTT; v_call: TRBV29-1; j_call: TRBJ1-1; clone_size: few; d_call: -
cdr3_aa: CASSQDLGGSGIETQYF; cdr3_nt: TGCGCCAGCAGCCAAGATCTGGGGGGTTCAGGTATAGAGACCCAGTACTTC; v_call: TRBV4-3; j_call: TRBJ2-5; clone_size: -; d_call: -
cdr3_aa: CASSFVASSDQETQYF; cdr3_nt: TGTGCCAGCAGCTTCGTTGCCTCCAGCGACCAAGAGACCCAGTACTTC; v_call: TRBV4-2; j_call: TRBJ2-5; clone_size: -; d_call: -
cdr3_aa: CTSILRPGLGAFF; cdr3_nt: TGTACCAGCATCCTTCGACCGGGACTGGGGGCTTTCTTT; v_call: TRBV28; j_call: TRBJ1-1; clone_size: once; d_call: -
cdr3_aa: CASSEMAGPYEQYF; cdr3_nt: TGTGCCAGCAGTGAAATGGCAGGCCCCTACGAGCAGTACTTC; v_call: TRBV6-1; j_call: TRBJ2-7; clone_size: many; d_call: -
cdr3_aa: CASSYPTRDSQETQYF; cdr3_nt: TGTGCCAGCAGCTACCCGACTCGGGACAGCCAAGAGACCCAGTACTTC; v_call: TRBV7-9; j_call: TRBJ2-5; clone_size: -; d_call: TRBD1
cdr3_aa: CASSALEANTEAFF; cdr3_nt: TGTGCCAGCAGTGCTTTAGAGGCGAACACTGAAGCTTTCTTT; v_call: TRBV6-1; j_call: TRBJ1-1; clone_size: many; d_call: -
cdr3_aa: CASSYSQGAHQPQHF; cdr3_nt: TGTGCCAGCAGTTACTCTCAGGGGGCCCATCAGCCCCAGCATTTT; v_call: TRBV6-5; j_call: TRBJ1-5; clone_size: -; d_call: TRBD1
cdr3_aa: CATSDSGPGANVLTF; cdr3_nt: TGTGCCACCAGTGATTCTGGGCCTGGGGCCAACGTCCTGACTTTC; v_call: TRBV24-1; j_call: TRBJ2-6; clone_size: -; d_call: -
cdr3_aa: CASSFAPMNTEAFF; cdr3_nt: TGTGCCAGCAGTTTTGCCCCTATGAACACTGAAGCTTTCTTT; v_call: TRBV12-3/TRBV12-4; j_call: TRBJ1-1; clone_size: many; d_call: -
cdr3_aa: CASIPQGRGQETQYF; cdr3_nt: TGTGCCAGCATCCCCCAGGGAAGGGGGCAAGAGACCCAGTACTTC; v_call: TRBV28; j_call: TRBJ2-5; clone_size: many; d_call: -
cdr3_aa: CASSPGTGAGANVLTF; cdr3_nt: TGTGCCAGCAGCCCAGGGACAGGGGCCGGGGCCAACGTCCTGACTTTC; v_call: TRBV7-2; j_call: TRBJ2-6; clone_size: many; d_call: TRBD1